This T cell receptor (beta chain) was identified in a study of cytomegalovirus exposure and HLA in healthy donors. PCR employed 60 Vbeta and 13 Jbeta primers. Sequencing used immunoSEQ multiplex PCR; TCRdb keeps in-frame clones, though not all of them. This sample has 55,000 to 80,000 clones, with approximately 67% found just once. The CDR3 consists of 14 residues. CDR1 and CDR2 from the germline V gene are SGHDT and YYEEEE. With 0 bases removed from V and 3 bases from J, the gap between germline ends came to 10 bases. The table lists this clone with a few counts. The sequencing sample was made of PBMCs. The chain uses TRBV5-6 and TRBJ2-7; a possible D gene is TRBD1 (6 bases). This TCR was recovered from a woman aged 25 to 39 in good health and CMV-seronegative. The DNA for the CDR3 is TGTGCCAGCAGCTTGGTCTTGGACAGCTACGAGCAGTACTTC. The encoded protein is CASSLVLDSYEQYF.